Presented here are 3 T cell receptor beta chains from one specimen sequenced in a study of T cell responses to AZD1222 COVID-19 vaccine (dated by TCRdb to the early 2020s). Sample time point, as interpreted from the label and publication: about 28 days (+/-7) after the second vaccine dose. Preparation of the library involved the immunoSEQ multiplex PCR assay. The table comes from immuneACCESS by way of TCRdb, which keeps in-frame sequences with V and J called. Part of the clones is missing from these tables; in studies checked, under half for an unresolved V gene and the rest for unknown reasons. Within this sample are around 150,000 clones, with 90% of them counted one time only. The ten largest clones take up 5% to 6.5% of the sample. This specimen consisted of peripheral blood, obtained 28 days after the second AZD1222 dose. The source is an adult who received the AZD1222 COVID-19 vaccine.

The V gene is TRBV28, the J gene TRBJ1-1, with D unresolved. This CDR3 is built from 15 residues. Germline-derived CDR1 and CDR2 are MDHEN and SYDVKM. Trimming shortened V by 5 bases and J by 6 bases, and 19 bases separated the two germline ends. For the CDR3, the DNA is TGTGCCAGCAGTCCCCCTTTTCTGAGGAGCGCTGAAGCTTTCTTT. Protein: CASSPPFLRSAEAFF.

The chain has TRBV4-1 and TRBJ2-7; tentatively, D is TRBD1 (6 bases). Trimming took 1 base from V and 2 from J, leaving 15 bases between them. Germline assignment: CDR1 MGHRA and CDR2 YSYEKL. The CDR3 runs 16 residues. CDR3 sequence (DNA): TGCGCCAGCAGCCAAGGGACCGTGACAGGAACCTACGAGCAGTACTTC. It yields the protein CASSQGTVTGTYEQYF.

The V and J genes are TRBV10-3 and TRBJ1-6; 9 bases are shared with TRBD1. Germline-derived CDR1 and CDR2 are ENHRY and SYGVKD. V shed 10 bases, J shed 9 bases, and the junction held 10 bases outside the gene matches. This CDR3 is 14 amino acids long. CDR3 nucleotides: TGTGCCACCACGACAGGGGGTATCGGTTCACCCCTCCACTTT. It encodes CATTTGGIGSPLHF.